The 27 T cell receptor beta chains listed next were all sequenced from one sample in a study of control samples from healthy donors and cancer patients (dated by TCRdb to the early 2020s). The library came from the immunoSEQ multiplex PCR assay. The immuneACCESS repertoire file appears here via TCRdb, limited to in-frame rearrangements. These files lack a portion of the clones; in checked studies, under half of the deficit traces to unresolved V genes, and the cause of the others is not known. In this sample the table shows 45,000 to 60,000 clones, 94% of which occur a single time. The ten top clones hold around 3.7% of the sample. The sample consisted of blood. These receptors were collected from a young man in good health.

This rearrangement joins TRBV27 to TRBJ1-6, with D possibly TRBD1 on 5 matching bases. The germline gives CDR1 MNHEY, CDR2 SMNVEV (reference sequence). This CDR3 is built from 15 residues. Trimming pared 5 bases from V and 9 bases from J, leaving 17 bases between. CDR3 nucleotides: TGTGCCAGCAGTCCCCGACAGCAACGGGGTTCACCCCTCCACTTT. It translates to CASSPRQQRGSPLHF.

The chain carries TRBV11-2 and TRBJ1-6, with 9 bases that match TRBD1. The germline V gene has CDR1 SGHAT and CDR2 FQNNGV. This CDR3 has 16 amino acids. Trimming cost V 6 bases and J 7 bases; bases outside gene matches: 10. CDR3 sequence (DNA): TGTGCCAGCAGATTTCAACAGGGGGCGAGGAATTCACCCCTCCACTTT. This translates into CASRFQQGARNSPLHF.

The chain has TRBV30 and TRBJ1-3; unclear D gene. This CDR3 spans 11 amino acids. The germline V gene encodes CDR1 GTSNPN and CDR2 SVGIG (reference sequence). V was pared by 4 bases and J by 4 bases, with 5 bases between. DNA of the CDR3: TGTGCCTGGAACAACGGAAACACCATATATTTT. This codes for CAWNNGNTIYF.

The chain is built from TRBV5-5 and TRBJ1-2; D may be TRBD1 (6 bases). This CDR3 has 14 amino acids. The V end was cut by 4 bases, the J end by 8 bases, with 18 bases between. Germline V CDR1 and CDR2: SGHKS, YYEKEE (reference sequence). Here the CDR3 DNA reads TGTGCCAGCAGCAGAGAGACAGGTCCGGACGGCTACACCTTC. It yields the protein CASSRETGPDGYTF.

The V call is TRBV6-5, the J call TRBJ2-7; the D call may be TRBD1 or TRBD2 (5 bases each). V lost 6 bases and J 6 bases, leaving 15 bases between the germline ends. This CDR3 contains 13 residues. Per germline, CDR1 MNHEY and CDR2 SVGAGI. The CDR3 DNA is TGTGCCAGCAGAACCGGGACGACCAGCGAGCAGTACTTC. It codes for CASRTGTTSEQYF.

This chain uses TRBV7-9 with TRBJ1-1, with D tentatively TRBD1 (6 bases). The V and J ends lost 5 bases and 0 bases respectively, with 22 bases between them. This CDR3 spans 18 amino acids. Germline V lookup: CDR1 SEHNR, CDR2 FQNEAQ (reference sequence). The CDR3 region is CASSPTDFGQPMNTEAFF. The CDR3 nucleotides are TGTGCCAGCAGCCCCACCGATTTTGGACAGCCCATGAACACTGAAGCTTTCTTT.

The chain carries TRBV7-2 and TRBJ2-7, with D tentatively TRBD1 (6 bases). This CDR3 has 15 amino acids. Trimming left V 0 bases short and J 0 bases short, with 9 bases between. Germline loops: CDR1 SGHTA, CDR2 FQGNSA. The CDR3 reads CASSLAGGDSYEQYF. CDR3 nucleotides: TGTGCCAGCAGCTTAGCAGGGGGAGACTCCTACGAGCAGTACTTC. The full variable domain, with the rest looked up from reference TRBV7-2 and TRBJ2-7, is GAGVSQSPSNKVTEKGKDVELRCDPISGHTALYWYRQSLGQGLEFLIYFQGNSAPDKSGLPSDRFSAERTGGSVSTLTIQRTQQEDSAVYLCASSLAGGDSYEQYFGPGTRLTVT.

The V gene is TRBV28, the J gene TRBJ1-4; no firm D call. V was cut by 5 bases and J by 10 bases, with 11 bases left in between. CDR1 MDHEN and CDR2 SYDVKM come from the germline V gene. This CDR3 is built from 12 residues. The CDR3 spells CASSAREGKLFF. The CDR3 nucleotides are TGTGCCAGCAGTGCAAGGGAGGGAAAACTGTTTTTT.

The rearrangement joins TRBV28 to TRBJ1-2, with no clear D. Deletions cut 6 bases from V and 1 base from J, with 12 bases between. CDR3 size: 14 residues. The germline CDR1 and CDR2 sequences are MDHEN and SYDVKM. As DNA, the CDR3 is TGTGCCAGCAGCCCGCATGGTGGTAACTATGGCTACACCTTC. Protein sequence: CASSPHGGNYGYTF.

The chain carries TRBV28 and TRBJ2-7; no reliable D call. CDR1 is MDHEN, CDR2 SYDVKM, per germline. This CDR3 contains 11 residues. Between the trimmed V and J ends, which lost 4 bases and 4 bases, there was a span of 5 bases. In nucleotides, the CDR3 is TGTGCCAGCAGTTACCAGTACGAGCAGTACTTC. It codes for CASSYQYEQYF.

V and J are TRBV29-1 and TRBJ2-3, with 7 positions matching TRBD1. This CDR3 has 13 amino acids. Germline-derived CDR1 and CDR2 are SQVTM and ANQGSEA. The J segment lost 4 bases and the V segment lost 2 bases, leaving 3 bases of the junction unmatched. CDR3 DNA sequence: TGCAGCGTTGAATTGAGGGGGCCAGATACGCAGTATTTT. Translation: CSVELRGPDTQYF.

Remarks on this clone: The junction departs from the called germline gene at one end, perhaps through a read error. The chain links TRBV19 to TRBJ1-1; possible D gene TRBD1, 6 bases. This CDR3 has 15 amino acids. Per germline, CDR1 LNHDA and CDR2 SQIVND (reference sequence). CDR3 bases: TGTGCCAGTAATAAGGCGAACACAGGGAACGCTGAAGCTTTCTTT. Translating gives CASNKANTGNAEAFF.

V and J are TRBV2 and TRBJ1-3; D possibly corresponds to TRBD1 (6 bases). The germline V gene has CDR1 SNHLY and CDR2 FYNNEI. Trimming pared 4 bases from V and 0 bases from J, leaving 13 bases between. This CDR3 has 16 amino acids. In DNA form, the CDR3 reads TGTGCCAGCAGTGGGGTTGAGGGGGGCTCTGGAAACACCATATATTTT. It translates to CASSGVEGGSGNTIYF.

This sequence joins TRBV3-1 (or the pseudogene TRBV3-2) and TRBJ1-2; 9 bases fit TRBD1. Germline assignment: CDR1 LGHDT and CDR2 YNNKEL (reference sequence). Trimming cost V 4 bases and J 8 bases; bases outside gene matches: 5. The CDR3 runs 13 residues. The CDR3 nucleotides read TGTGCCAGCAGCCTCCAACAGGGGGCAGGCTACACCTTC. Translation: CASSLQQGAGYTF.

The chain couples TRBV7-2 to TRBJ2-2, with 8 bases that match TRBD1. The CDR3 covers 19 residues. Germline V gene sequence: CDR1 SGHTA, CDR2 FQGNSA. The V and J ends lost 0 bases and 5 bases, in that order; junction bases with no gene match: 14. The CDR3 DNA reads TGTGCCAGCAGCTTAGCCCCCAGGGGGCGCGGAGATCGGACCGGGGAGCTGTTTTTT. Its protein product is CASSLAPRGRGDRTGELFF.

The rearrangement joins TRBV30 to TRBJ2-7; D call uncertain. Germline loops: CDR1 GTSNPN, CDR2 SVGIG (reference sequence). Trimming stripped 1 base from V and 6 bases from J, with 13 bases between. There are 13 residues in the CDR3. The CDR3 region has the DNA TGTGCCTGGAGTGGGTTAGGGTTTTCCGAGCAGTACTTC. This codes for CAWSGLGFSEQYF.

This chain links TRBV7-2 with TRBJ1-3; D is undetermined. The CDR3 length is 16 residues. The V and J ends lost 5 bases and 0 bases respectively, with 14 bases between them. Germline CDR1 and CDR2: SGHTA and FQGNSA. The CDR3 loop reads CASSPWKKYSGNTIYF. The CDR3 DNA follows: TGTGCCAGCAGCCCCTGGAAAAAATACTCTGGAAACACCATATATTTT.

The chain couples TRBV7-2 to TRBJ2-1; 9 bases agree with TRBD2. Germline CDR1 is SGHTA and CDR2 is FQGNSA. The CDR3 runs to 15 residues. Trimming at V came to 3 bases and at J to 3 bases, leaving 3 bases not matched to a gene. The CDR3 loop reads CASSLASGDYNEQFF. CDR3 nucleotides: TGTGCCAGCAGCTTGGCTAGCGGGGACTACAATGAGCAGTTCTTC.

The rearrangement uses TRBV24-1 and TRBJ2-1; D uncertain. In germline, CDR1 is KGHDR, CDR2 SFDVKD. The V end was cut by 6 bases, the J end by 8 bases, with 13 bases between. CDR3 size: 13 residues. For the CDR3, the DNA is TGTGCCACCAGTAATGGTCCCATCGATGAGCAGTTCTTC. Encoded protein: CATSNGPIDEQFF.

The chain joins TRBV30 to TRBJ1-2; possibly TRBD1 for D (5 bases). Germline V lookup: CDR1 GTSNPN, CDR2 SVGIG (reference sequence). The CDR3 totals 15 residues. The ends were cut back, 4 bases at V and 8 bases at J, with 23 bases in the middle. The CDR3 DNA follows: TGTGCCTGGACCCCCCCAGTGGGGGTTGTGAGCGGCTACACCTTC. Residues: CAWTPPVGVVSGYTF.

The rearrangement joins TRBV5-1 to TRBJ2-5; 7 bases map to TRBD2. After removal of 4 bases from V and 3 bases from J, the junction contained 9 bases not matched to a gene. Germline CDR1 and CDR2: SGHRS and YFSETQ. The CDR3 has 15 residues. The DNA of the CDR3 is TGCGCCAGCAGCCAGGGACTAAGGCTAGAAGAGACCCAGTACTTC. It codes for CASSQGLRLEETQYF.

The V and J genes are TRBV25-1 and TRBJ2-1; tentatively, D is TRBD1 or TRBD2 (5 bases each). This CDR3 contains 16 residues. V was cut by 6 bases and J by 5 bases, with 20 bases left in between. From germline, CDR1 is MGHDK and CDR2 SYGVNS. The CDR3 is CASSAVGGLYDNEQFF. The CDR3 nucleotides read TGTGCCAGCAGCGCCGTTGGGGGTCTGTACGACAATGAGCAGTTCTTC. Filled out from reference TRBV25-1 and TRBJ2-1, the complete variable domain reads EADIYQTPRYLVIGTGKKITLECSQTMGHDKMYWYQQDPGMELHLIHYSYGVNSTEKGDLSSESTVSRIRTEHFPLTLESARPSHTSQYLCASSAVGGLYDNEQFFGPGTRLTVL.

This clone has a single count. The chain carries TRBV5-1 and TRBJ2-2; D gene unclear. Germline V gives CDR1 SGHRS, CDR2 YFSETQ. Trimming shortened V by 0 bases and J by 0 bases, and 3 bases separated the two germline ends. The CDR3 length is 14 residues. CDR3 in amino acids: CASSLAPNTGELFF. The CDR3 DNA reads as TGCGCCAGCAGCTTGGCACCGAACACCGGGGAGCTGTTTTTT.

The chain recombines TRBV3-1 (or the pseudogene TRBV3-2) with TRBJ2-5; weak D call: TRBD1 (6 bases). In germline, CDR1 is LGHDT, CDR2 YNNKEL (reference sequence). The V gene lost 6 bases and the J gene lost 0 bases, with 11 bases spanning the gap. This CDR3 contains 14 residues. The CDR3 sequence is CASRKGQNQETQYF. The CDR3, as DNA: TGTGCCAGCAGAAAAGGACAGAACCAAGAGACCCAGTACTTC.

This sequence joins TRBV24-1 and TRBJ2-1; perhaps D is TRBD1 or TRBD2 (5 bases each). CDR3 size: 11 residues. V was pared by 1 base and J by 15 bases, with 9 bases between. The germline gives CDR1 KGHDR, CDR2 SFDVKD. The CDR3 nucleotides are TGTGCCACCAGTGATTTCGGGGCCCTGTTCTTC. Its protein is CATSDFGALFF.

This clone is a singleton in its sample. The chain joins TRBV5-1 to TRBJ1-2; a weak D match, TRBD1 (5 bases). The length of the CDR3 is 12 residues. CDR1 and CDR2 (germline): SGHRS, YFSETQ. V shed 2 bases and J shed 8 bases, with 10 bases lying between them. CDR3 nucleotide sequence: TGCGCCAGCAGCTTCGGGCGGGACGGCTACACCTTC. Translating it yields CASSFGRDGYTF.

The V and J genes are TRBV2 and TRBJ2-7; 7 nucleotides line up with TRBD2. J gave up 4 bases and V 7 bases, and 7 bases lay outside the gene matches. The CDR3 runs 13 residues. Looked up from germline, CDR1 is SNHLY and CDR2 is FYNNEI. The CDR3 DNA reads as TGTGCCAGCACAGAACTAGCGATATACGAGCAGTACTTC. Translating it yields CASTELAIYEQYF.